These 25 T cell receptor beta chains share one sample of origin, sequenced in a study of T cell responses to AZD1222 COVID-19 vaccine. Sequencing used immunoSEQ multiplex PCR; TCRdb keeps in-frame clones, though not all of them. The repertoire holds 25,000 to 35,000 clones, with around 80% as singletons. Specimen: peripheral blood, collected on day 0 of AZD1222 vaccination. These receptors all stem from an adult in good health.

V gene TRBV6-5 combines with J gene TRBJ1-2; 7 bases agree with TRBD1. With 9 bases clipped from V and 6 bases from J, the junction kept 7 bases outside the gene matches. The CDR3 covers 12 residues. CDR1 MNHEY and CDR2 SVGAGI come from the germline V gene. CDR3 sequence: CASHQTGNGYTF. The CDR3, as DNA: TGTGCCAGTCATCAGACAGGGAATGGCTACACCTTC.

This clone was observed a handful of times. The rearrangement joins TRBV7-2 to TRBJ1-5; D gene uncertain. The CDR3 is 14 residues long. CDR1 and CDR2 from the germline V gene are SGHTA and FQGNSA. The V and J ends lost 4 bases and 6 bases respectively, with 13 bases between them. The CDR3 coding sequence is TGTGCCAGCAGCTCGGTCGGAGGGCCTCAGCCCCAGCATTTT. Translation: CASSSVGGPQPQHF.

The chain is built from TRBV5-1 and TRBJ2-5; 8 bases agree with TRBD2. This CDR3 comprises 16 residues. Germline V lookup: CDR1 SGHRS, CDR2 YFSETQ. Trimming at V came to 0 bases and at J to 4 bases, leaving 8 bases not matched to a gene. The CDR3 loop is CASSLGPAGGGETQYF. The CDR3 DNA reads TGCGCCAGCAGCTTGGGGCCCGCGGGGGGTGGAGAGACCCAGTACTTC.

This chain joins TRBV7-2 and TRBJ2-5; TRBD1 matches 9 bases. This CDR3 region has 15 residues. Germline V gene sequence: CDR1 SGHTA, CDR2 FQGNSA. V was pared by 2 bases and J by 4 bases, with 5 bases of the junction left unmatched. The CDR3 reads CASSLSRQGGETQYF. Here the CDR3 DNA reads TGTGCCAGCAGCTTAAGTCGACAGGGGGGAGAGACCCAGTACTTC.

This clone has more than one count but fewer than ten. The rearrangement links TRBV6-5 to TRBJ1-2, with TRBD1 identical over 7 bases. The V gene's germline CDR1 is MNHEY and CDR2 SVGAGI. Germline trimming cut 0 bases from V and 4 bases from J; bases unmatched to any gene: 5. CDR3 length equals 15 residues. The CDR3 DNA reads TGTGCCAGCAGTTACTCGGGGACAGTCTCCTATGGCTACACCTTC. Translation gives CASSYSGTVSYGYTF.

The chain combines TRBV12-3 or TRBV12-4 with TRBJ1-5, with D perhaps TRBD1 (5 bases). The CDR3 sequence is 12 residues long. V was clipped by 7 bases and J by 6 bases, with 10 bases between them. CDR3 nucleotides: TGTGCCAGCACCCAGGGAAGTCAGCCCCAGCATTTT. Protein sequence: CASTQGSQPQHF.

CDR3: CASSLGYPGAYEQYV. CDR3 nucleotides: TGTGCCAGCAGCTTAGGATATCCCGGGGCCTACGAGCAGTACGTC. V is TRBV7-8 and J is TRBJ2-7, with D maybe TRBD2 (5 bases). Per germline, CDR1 SGHVS and CDR2 FQNEAQ. The CDR3 is 15 amino acids. The germline V and J ends were trimmed by 1 base and 2 bases, with 12 bases remaining between them.

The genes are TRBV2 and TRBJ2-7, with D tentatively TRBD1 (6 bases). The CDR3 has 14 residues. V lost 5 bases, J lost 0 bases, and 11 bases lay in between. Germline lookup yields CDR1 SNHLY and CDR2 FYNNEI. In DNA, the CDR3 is TGTGCCAGCAGTCCTCGGACAGCCTCCTACGAGCAGTACTTC. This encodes CASSPRTASYEQYF.

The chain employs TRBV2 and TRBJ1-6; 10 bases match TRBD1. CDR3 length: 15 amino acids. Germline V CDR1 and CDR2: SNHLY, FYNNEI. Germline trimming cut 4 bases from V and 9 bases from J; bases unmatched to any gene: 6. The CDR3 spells CASSVGQGGSSPLHF. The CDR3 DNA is TGTGCCAGCAGTGTCGGACAGGGGGGCAGTTCACCCCTCCACTTT.

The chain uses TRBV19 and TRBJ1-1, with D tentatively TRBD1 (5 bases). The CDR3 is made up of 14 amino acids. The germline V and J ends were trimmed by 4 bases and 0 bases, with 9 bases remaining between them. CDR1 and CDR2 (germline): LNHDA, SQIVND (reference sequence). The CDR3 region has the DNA TGTGCCAGTAGTAGGACAAACCTGAACACTGAAGCTTTCTTT. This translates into CASSRTNLNTEAFF.

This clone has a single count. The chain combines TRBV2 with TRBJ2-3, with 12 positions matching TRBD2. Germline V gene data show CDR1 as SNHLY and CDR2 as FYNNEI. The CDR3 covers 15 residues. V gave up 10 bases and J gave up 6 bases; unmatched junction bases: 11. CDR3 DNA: TGTGCCACCCTAGCGGGAGGGCCCCCCCCCGATACGCAGTATTTT. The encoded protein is CATLAGGPPPDTQYF.

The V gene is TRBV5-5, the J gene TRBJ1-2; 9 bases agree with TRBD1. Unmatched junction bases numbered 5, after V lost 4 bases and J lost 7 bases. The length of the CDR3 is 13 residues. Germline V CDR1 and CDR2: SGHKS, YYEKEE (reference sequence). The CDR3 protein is CASSPQGALGYTF. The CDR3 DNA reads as TGTGCCAGCAGCCCACAGGGGGCTCTTGGCTACACCTTC.

Written as DNA, the CDR3 is TGTGCCAGCAGTTACTGGGCAGAATCTGAAGCTTTCTTT. Translated: CASSYWAESEAFF. The rearrangement uses TRBV6-5 and TRBJ1-1; no firm D call. The germline V and J ends were trimmed by 1 base and 6 bases, with 9 bases remaining between them. The CDR3 covers 13 residues. Germline CDR1 and CDR2: MNHEY and SVGAGI.

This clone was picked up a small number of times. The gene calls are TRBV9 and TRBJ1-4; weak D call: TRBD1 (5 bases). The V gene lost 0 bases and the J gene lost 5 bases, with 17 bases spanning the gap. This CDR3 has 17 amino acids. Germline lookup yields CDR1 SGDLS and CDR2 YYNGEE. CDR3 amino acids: CASSVAPGGATNEKLFF. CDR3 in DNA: TGTGCCAGCAGCGTAGCTCCTGGTGGGGCGACAAATGAAAAACTGTTTTTT.

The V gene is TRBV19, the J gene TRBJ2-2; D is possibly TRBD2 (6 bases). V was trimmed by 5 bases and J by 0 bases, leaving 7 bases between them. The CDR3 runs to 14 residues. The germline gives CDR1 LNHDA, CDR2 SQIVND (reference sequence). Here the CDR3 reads CASSAGTNTGELFF. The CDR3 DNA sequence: TGTGCCAGTAGTGCGGGGACGAACACCGGGGAGCTGTTTTTT.

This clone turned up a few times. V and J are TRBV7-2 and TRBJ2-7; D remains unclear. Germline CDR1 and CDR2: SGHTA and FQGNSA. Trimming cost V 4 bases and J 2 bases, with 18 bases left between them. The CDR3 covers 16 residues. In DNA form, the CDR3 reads TGTGCCAGCAGCTGTCCGTTGGTGGCGTCCCCCTACGAGCAGTACGTC. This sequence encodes CASSCPLVASPYEQYV.

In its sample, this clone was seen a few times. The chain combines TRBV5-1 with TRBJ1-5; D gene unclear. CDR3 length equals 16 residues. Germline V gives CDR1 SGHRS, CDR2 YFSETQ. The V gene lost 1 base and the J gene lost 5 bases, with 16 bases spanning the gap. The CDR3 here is CASSLRHSHPYQPQHF. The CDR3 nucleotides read TGCGCCAGCAGCTTGAGGCACAGCCACCCTTATCAGCCCCAGCATTTT.

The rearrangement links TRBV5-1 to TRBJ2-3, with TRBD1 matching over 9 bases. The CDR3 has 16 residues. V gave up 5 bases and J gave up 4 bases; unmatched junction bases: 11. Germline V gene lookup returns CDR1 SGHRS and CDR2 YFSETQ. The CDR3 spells CASSPRQGGGPDTQYF. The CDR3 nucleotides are TGCGCCAGCAGTCCTAGACAGGGGGGGGGCCCAGATACGCAGTATTTT.

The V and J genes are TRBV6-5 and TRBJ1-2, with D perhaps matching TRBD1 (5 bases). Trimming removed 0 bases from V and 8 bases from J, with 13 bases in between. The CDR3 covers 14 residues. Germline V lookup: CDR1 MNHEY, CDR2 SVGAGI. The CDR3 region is CASSYSGRGLGYTF. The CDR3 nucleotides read TGTGCCAGCAGTTACTCGGGACGGGGTTTAGGCTACACCTTC.

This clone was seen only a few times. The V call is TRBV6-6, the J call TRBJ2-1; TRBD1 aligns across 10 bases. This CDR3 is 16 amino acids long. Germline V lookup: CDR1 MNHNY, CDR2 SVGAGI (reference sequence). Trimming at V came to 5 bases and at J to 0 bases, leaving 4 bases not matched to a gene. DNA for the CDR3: TGTGCCAGCAGTACTAGGACAGGGGGCTCCTACAATGAGCAGTTCTTC. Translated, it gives CASSTRTGGSYNEQFF.

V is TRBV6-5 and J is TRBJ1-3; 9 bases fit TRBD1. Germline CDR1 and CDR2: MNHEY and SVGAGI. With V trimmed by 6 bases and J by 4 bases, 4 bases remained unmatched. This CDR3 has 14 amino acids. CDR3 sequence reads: CASRRQGEGNTIYF. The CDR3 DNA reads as TGTGCCAGCAGGCGACAGGGGGAAGGAAACACCATATATTTT.

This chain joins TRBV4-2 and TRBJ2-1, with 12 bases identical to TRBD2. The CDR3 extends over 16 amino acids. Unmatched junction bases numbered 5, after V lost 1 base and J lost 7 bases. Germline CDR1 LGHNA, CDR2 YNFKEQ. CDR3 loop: CASSQVITSGRNEQFF. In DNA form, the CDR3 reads TGTGCCAGCAGCCAAGTAATAACTAGCGGGAGGAATGAGCAGTTCTTC.

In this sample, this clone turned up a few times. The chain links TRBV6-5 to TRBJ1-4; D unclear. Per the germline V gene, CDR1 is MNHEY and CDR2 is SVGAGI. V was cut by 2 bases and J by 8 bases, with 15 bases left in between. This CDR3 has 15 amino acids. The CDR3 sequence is CASSYGDSQREKLFF. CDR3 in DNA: TGTGCCAGCAGTTACGGAGACTCTCAGCGGGAAAAACTGTTTTTT.

The CDR3 spells CASSLVSGNEKLFF. CDR3 in DNA: TGTGCCAGCAGCTTAGTATCTGGTAATGAAAAACTGTTTTTT. The J gene is TRBJ1-4, the V gene TRBV7-8; no definite D call. Per germline, CDR1 SGHVS and CDR2 FQNEAQ. The CDR3 length is 14 residues. V was cut by 1 base and J by 4 bases, with 7 bases left in between.

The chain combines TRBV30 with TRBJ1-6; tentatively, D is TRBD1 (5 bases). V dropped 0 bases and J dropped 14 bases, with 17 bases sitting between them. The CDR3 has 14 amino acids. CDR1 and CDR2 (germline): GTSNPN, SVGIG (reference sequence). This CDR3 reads CAWSVARRATTLHF. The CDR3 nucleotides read TGTGCCTGGAGTGTAGCCCGCAGGGCGACGACCCTCCACTTT.